Reported below is one T cell receptor beta chain. Its matching antigen is unknown. Using immunoSEQ multiplex PCR, the repertoire was profiled, and TCRdb retains in-frame clones only, with some absent. The data contain roughly 2.5 million clones, roughly 92% of them seen just once; the ten biggest clones take up 0.13% to 0.15%. The data originate from a study of shared clonotypes between healthy human individuals. Study findings and constraints: Naive subsets, compared against memory subsets, generally had larger estimated richness values. There were few donors, and this limited the genetic and exposure-history diversity represented.

Naive CD45RA+ and memory CD45RA-negative subsets were split from CD4+ cells. With 5 bases removed from V and 5 bases from J, the gap between germline ends came to 15 bases. The germline CDR1 and CDR2 sequences are LGHNA and YSLEER. The CDR3 runs to 15 residues. What was sequenced was naive CD4+ T cells sorted from blood. The subset here: CD45RA+ positively selected. The TCR originated in a man between 18 and 35 years old in good health. The chain uses TRBV4-3 and TRBJ2-2; D unresolved. CDR3 residues: CASSMRRHLTGELFF. The DNA of the CDR3 is TGCGCCAGCAGCATGCGCCGACATCTAACCGGGGAGCTGTTTTTT.